This TCR beta chain was captured in a study of vaccination and CD4 T cells after COVID-19. About the research overall: Investigators stimulated cells with overlapping spike peptides drawn from SARS-CoV-2, HCoV-NL63, HCoV-OC43 and HCoV-229E.

Stated treatment: roughly nine-day PBMC culture with coronavirus spike peptide pools or control peptides (ViraFEST assay). Following culture for over 9 days, CD4+ T cells were isolated by negative selection. CD4+ T cells that had been cultured provided DNA sequenced with the Oncomine TCR Beta short-read assay. TCRdb ran MiXCR on the PCR reads and lists one entry per CDR3 protein. The table includes over 10,000 distinct CDR3 sequences, 50% detected once. Notes on the study in general: With convalescent patients, a median about 90% of reactive clones emerged solely after vaccination.

Of note for this clonotype: Its antigen is not identified.

The CDR3 covers 14 residues. Trimming removed 8 bases at V and 2 bases at J, with 15 bases between. Per the germline V gene, CDR1 is LNHDA and CDR2 is SQIVND (reference sequence). The clonotype comes from a human donor who had recovered from COVID-19. The chain carries TRBV19 and TRBJ1-1; perhaps TRBD1 as D (6 bases). The sequenced sample was CD4+ T cells from blood, cultured in vitro. CDR3: CASERGGSNTEAFF. CDR3 nucleotide sequence: TGTGCCAGTGAAAGGGGGGGTAGCAACACTGAAGCTTTCTTT.